These T cell receptor beta chains were read from a single sample in a study of molecular identifiers for immune sequencing clone quantification. TCRdb fed the PCR reads into MiXCR, producing one record per CDR3 protein. The sample lists under 9,500 distinct CDR3 sequences; roughly 30% were seen once. The material sequenced was naive CD8+ T cells from blood, with Jurkat cell RNA spiked in. These receptors came from a human donor in good health. Some libraries in this study had Jurkat cell RNA spiked in. CDR3s include the opening cysteine and the closing phenylalanine or tryptophan. D genes are given only for firm matches. The size entry is marked missing in some rows and otherwise reads once, few, many or a size class.

>NA|TRBV5-1|TRBJ2-3|NA
TGCGCCAGTTCAGGGGCCCGCACAGATACGCAGTATTTT
CASSGARTDTQYF
>TRBD1|TRBV6-4|TRBJ1-6|NA
TGTGCCGGACAGGGAGGGTCCCTCCACTTT
CAGQGGSLHF
>NA|TRBV6-5|TRBJ2-3|NA
TGTGCCAGCAGTACGACAACCACAGATACGCAGTATTTT
CASSTTTTDTQYF
>NA|TRBV2|TRBJ1-2|NA
TGTGCCAGCAGTGAAGCGGGCGTTGGGGCAGCCCCTAACTATGGCTACACCTTC
CASSEAGVGAAPNYGYTF
>TRBD1|TRBV29-1|TRBJ1-3|NA
TGCAGCGTTGGTGACAGGGGGAATGGAAACACCATATATTTT
CSVGDRGNGNTIYF
>NA|TRBV27|TRBJ2-5|NA
TGTGCCAGCAGTTTAGGTTCGACTCTCCAAGAGACCCAGTACTTC
CASSLGSTLQETQYF
>NA|TRBV13|TRBJ2-7|NA
TGTGCCAGCAGCTTAGGCTTTAGCGGTCACTACGAGCAGTACTTC
CASSLGFSGHYEQYF
>NA|TRBV11-3|TRBJ1-1|NA
TGTGCCAGCAGCACGACGGGGAACACTGAAGCTTTCTTT
CASSTTGNTEAFF
>NA|TRBV4-1|TRBJ2-1|few
TGCGCCAGCAGCCAAGAAAGCTCCTACAATGAGCAGTTCTTC
CASSQESSYNEQFF
>TRBD1|TRBV29-1|TRBJ2-5|medium-sized
TGCAGCGTTGACCCTTTGGACAGGAGAAAAGAGACCCAGTACTTC
CSVDPLDRRKETQYF
>NA|TRBV7-8|TRBJ1-6|medium-sized
TGTGCCAGCAGCTTGGGACGGTCAATCAATTCACCCCTCCACTTT
CASSLGRSINSPLHF
>NA|TRBV19|TRBJ1-5|medium-sized
TGTGCCAGTAGTATAGGGGGTCTGCCCCAGCATTTT
CASSIGGLPQHF
>NA|TRBV6-1|TRBJ1-1|few
TGTGCCAGCACCCTATTGAACACTGAAGCTTTCTTT
CASTLLNTEAFF
>NA|TRBV2|TRBJ2-5|NA
TGTGCCAGCATATTAGGTCCGGAGACCCAGTACTTC
CASILGPETQYF
>TRBD2|TRBV20-1|TRBJ2-5|NA
TGCAGTGCTAGTGATCAGTTAGGACTAGCGGGAGAGACCCAGTACTTC
CSASDQLGLAGETQYF
>TRBD1|TRBV7-8|TRBJ1-2|few
TGTGCCAGCAGTCCAGGGGGCTTGTTCAGTCCCTATGGCTACACCTTC
CASSPGGLFSPYGYTF
>NA|TRBV25-1|TRBJ1-5|NA
TGTGCCAGCACCAGCAGGGCCTCTCAGCCCCAGCATTTT
CASTSRASQPQHF
>TRBD2|TRBV28|TRBJ2-3|medium-sized
TGTGCCAGCAGCCCCCGACTAGCCCCAGATACGCAGTATTTT
CASSPRLAPDTQYF
>TRBD2|TRBV7-2|TRBJ2-2|NA
TGTGCCAGCAGCTTAGCGGGAGGGTCGGCCGGGGAGCTGTTTTTT
CASSLAGGSAGELFF
>NA|TRBV2|TRBJ2-3|NA
TGTGCCAGCACGCTAGGCGGCACAGATACGCAGTATTTT
CASTLGGTDTQYF
>NA|TRBV6-5|TRBJ1-4|few
TGTGCCAGCAGTTACTCGATAGGGGGGAGGGAAAAACTGTTTTTT
CASSYSIGGREKLFF
>TRBD1|TRBV11-2|TRBJ2-1|NA
TGTGCCAGCAGCTTAGCTCCGGGACAGGGGACCAATGAGCAGTTCTTC
CASSLAPGQGTNEQFF
>TRBD1|TRBV20-1|TRBJ2-7|NA
TGCAGTGCTAGGAGGACAGGGCGGTACGAGCAGTACTTC
CSARRTGRYEQYF
>NA|TRBV19|TRBJ1-5|few
TGTGCCAGTAGTATAGCTACGAGGACGGTACGGCAGCCCCAGCATTTT
CASSIATRTVRQPQHF
>NA|TRBV12-5|TRBJ1-1|NA
TGTGCTAGTGGTTTGGACGGTATGAACACTGAAGCTTTCTTT
CASGLDGMNTEAFF
>TRBD1|TRBV20-1|TRBJ2-4|NA
TGCAGTGCTAGAGATCGGACAGGTGAAAACATTCAGTACTTC
CSARDRTGENIQYF
>TRBD2|TRBV7-9|TRBJ2-2|few
TGTGCCAGCAGCCCTCCGGGACTAGCGGAGAACACCGGGGAGCTGTTTTTT
CASSPPGLAENTGELFF
>TRBD2|TRBV6-2/TRBV6-3|TRBJ2-5|NA
TGTGCCAGCAGTTACTCGAGGCGGGAGAAAGAGACCCAGTACTTC
CASSYSRREKETQYF
>NA|TRBV6-2/TRBV6-3|TRBJ2-5|NA
TGTGCCAGCAGTTACTTTATGACCCGAGACCAAGAGACCCAGTACTTC
CASSYFMTRDQETQYF
>NA|TRBV27|TRBJ2-7|few
TGTGCCAGCAGCTCCCGGGGCGGTTACGAGCAGTACTTC
CASSSRGGYEQYF
>NA|TRBV6-2/TRBV6-3|TRBJ1-5|NA
TGTGCCAGCAGCGGGACAAACAGGGATCGACGGCCCCAGCATTTT
CASSGTNRDRRPQHF
>NA|TRBV11-3|TRBJ1-5|NA
TGTGCCAGCAGCTTAGAGGGGTTAGGCAATCAGCCCCAGCATTTT
CASSLEGLGNQPQHF
>NA|TRBV7-9|TRBJ2-7|NA
TGTGCCAGCAGCTTACCCTCTTCTTTCGAGCTGTACTTC
CASSLPSSFELYF
>NA|TRBV29-1|TRBJ2-7|medium-sized
TGCAGCGTCTTAGAGTACGAGCAGTACTTC
CSVLEYEQYF
>NA|TRBV28|TRBJ2-3|NA
TGTGCCAGCAGTTTGGGCAGCACAGATACGCAGTATTTT
CASSLGSTDTQYF
>NA|TRBV20-1|TRBJ1-1|few
TGCAGTGCCCCTCCCGAGACCGCTCGATTGAACACTGAAGCTTTCTTT
CSAPPETARLNTEAFF
>NA|TRBV24-1|TRBJ1-1|NA
TGTGCCACCAGTGGTCATCCCCGATTT
CATSGHPRF
>NA|TRBV4-3|TRBJ2-3|medium-sized
TGCGCCAGCAGCCAAGACTGGTCTAGCACAGATACGCAGTATTTT
CASSQDWSSTDTQYF
>TRBD2|TRBV3-1|TRBJ2-3|NA
TGTGCCAGCAGCCAATTAGAATCAGGGAGGGCAGATACGCAGTATTTT
CASSQLESGRADTQYF
>TRBD2|TRBV7-2|TRBJ2-7|NA
TGTGCCAGCAGCTTAGCGAGCGGGGAGGGAGACGAGCAGTACTTC
CASSLASGEGDEQYF
>NA|TRBV28|TRBJ2-3|medium-sized
TGTGCCAGCAGTCTTCCCCCCGATCTCGGGGATACGCAGTATTTT
CASSLPPDLGDTQYF
>NA|TRBV7-9|TRBJ2-7|few
TGTGCCAGCAGCCACCGGGACCGACCCTACGAGCAGTACTTC
CASSHRDRPYEQYF
>NA|TRBV2|TRBJ2-3|NA
TGTGCCAGCAGTGGAGGGGGGGCCACAGATACGCAGTATTTT
CASSGGGATDTQYF
>NA|TRBV20-1|TRBJ1-2|medium-sized
TGCAGTGCTGACGGGGGGAAGATCGGTGGCTACACCTTC
CSADGGKIGGYTF
>NA|TRBV10-3|TRBJ2-6|NA
TGTGCCATCAGTGTTGGGAGCTCTGGGGCCAACGTCCTGACTTTC
CAISVGSSGANVLTF
>NA|TRBV14|TRBJ2-3|few
TGTGCCAGCAGCCCGAACCAGTTGAGATTCACAGATACGCAGTATTTT
CASSPNQLRFTDTQYF
>NA|TRBV7-2|TRBJ2-1|NA
TGTGCCAGCAGCTTCCCGTCACCGTTCTATGAGCAGTTCTTC
CASSFPSPFYEQFF
>TRBD1|TRBV15|TRBJ1-1|medium-sized
TGTGCCACCAGCTTGACAGGGGGCACTGAAGCTTTCTTT
CATSLTGGTEAFF